This is a list of T cell receptor beta chains from one sample in a study of shared clonotypes between healthy human individuals. Data came from immunoSEQ multiplex PCR; TCRdb stores just in-frame clones and leaves some out. The table lists about 520,000 clones, approximately 94% of them singletons. Sample: naive CD4+ T cells sorted from blood. Source of these receptors: a woman aged 25 to 39 in good health. Both conserved end residues are part of each CDR3. Each record gives: V gene, J gene, D gene, CDR3 protein. D genes are given only for firm matches.

TRBV4-2,TRBJ1-3,.,CASSQRWTGADSGNTIYF
TRBV18,TRBJ1-1,TRBD1,CASSPGQGGTEAFF
TRBV2,TRBJ2-7,.,CASREGRDSYEQYF
TRBV28,TRBJ2-7,TRBD2,CASRGRGRSYEQYF
TRBV5-6,TRBJ2-1,.,CASSLETGPLVYNEQFF
TRBV6-5,TRBJ1-1,.,CASNPLRDTNTEAFF
TRBV19,TRBJ1-5,.,CASSIRDSNQPQHF
TRBV7-9,TRBJ2-7,.,CASSSIQGPRDEQYF
TRBV9,TRBJ1-1,.,CASSAHLGGTEAFF
TRBV7-8,TRBJ2-7,.,CASSLELSSWNSYEQYF
TRBV2,TRBJ1-3,.,CASSVEGAYSGNTIYF
TRBV7-9,TRBJ2-7,TRBD1,CASSSPDRGIAEQYF
TRBV2,TRBJ1-5,.,CASRNGQNNQPQHF
TRBV28,TRBJ2-1,.,CASSLVMRGGQFF
TRBV6-1,TRBJ1-1,TRBD1,CASSEAPGQAEAFF
TRBV19,TRBJ2-7,.,CASSKDQGSSREQYF
TRBV7-9,TRBJ2-3,.,CASSLIRARDTQYF
TRBV28,TRBJ2-7,.,CASSSPGLTLYEQYF
TRBV19,TRBJ1-6,.,CASSLTGNSPLHF
TRBV19,TRBJ2-1,TRBD2,CASRPGLAPYNEQFF
TRBV5-1,TRBJ2-7,TRBD2,CASSSPGLAPHEQYF
TRBV19,TRBJ1-1,.,CASTRSTEAFF
TRBV2,TRBJ2-7,.,CASSPWKVGYEQYF
TRBV5-1,TRBJ2-7,TRBD2,CASSLATRLAGGYEQYF
TRBV28,TRBJ2-7,.,CASSSTARSYEQYF
TRBV27,TRBJ2-1,TRBD2,CASSTGLAGTQFF
TRBV14,TRBJ2-1,TRBD2,CASSRTSGRVPYNEQFF
TRBV7-2,TRBJ2-7,.,CASSSHQRSYEQYF
TRBV5-8,TRBJ2-6,.,CASSFYRQSSGANVLTF
TRBV5-1,TRBJ2-7,TRBD1,CATARSGQGIDEQYF
TRBV25-1,TRBJ2-1,TRBD2,CASSLAGGWEQFF
TRBV10-1,TRBJ1-3,.,CASRKDNSGNTIYF
TRBV11-2,TRBJ2-7,TRBD1,CASSSPGTGGYEQYF
TRBV5-8,TRBJ2-7,.,CASSSDLDSSYEQYF
TRBV7-6,TRBJ2-7,TRBD2,CASSLGGLKPYEQYF
TRBV19,TRBJ1-4,TRBD1,CASAGDREKLFF
TRBV18,TRBJ1-1,.,CASSAEQGSTEAFF
TRBV10-3,TRBJ2-7,.,CAIGPQSSYEQYF